The clone carrying this T cell receptor (beta chain) was counted between two and nine times. The antigen remains undetermined. The sample comes from a study of blood T cells in healthy people across ages. General study findings and limits: CMV infection status of these donors was not known. Measured against age, TCR beta diversity per million T cells decreased in a roughly linear manner.

Using a J-beta primer mix together with a sample-barcoded 5' primer, a second PCR was run for roughly 6 to 12 cycles. Each cDNA was tagged by a template-switch adaptor containing 12 random nucleotides. TCRdb re-derived calls from the 5' RACE reads in MiXCR, one entry per CDR3 protein. The sample lists about 970,000 distinct CDR3 sequences, approximately 50% occurring once. This CDR3 region has 14 residues. Deletions cut 6 bases from V and 6 bases from J, with 16 bases between. Germline values: CDR1 SGHRS, CDR2 YFSETQ. The material sequenced was blood. The sequence came from a woman aged 55 to 70 in good health. J is TRBJ2-1 and V is TRBV5-1; tentatively, D is TRBD2 (5 bases). The CDR3 DNA follows: TGCGCCAGCACCGTATTCGGAGGCACCAATGAGCAGTTCTTC. This sequence encodes CASTVFGGTNEQFF.